This T cell receptor beta chain was captured by sequencing in a study of PD-1 blockade in mismatch repair-deficient tumors. Here immunoSEQ multiplex PCR was the method, and the copy in TCRdb shows in-frame clones only, minus some. This table has 95,000 to 150,000 clones, about 88% appearing once. Germline V gene data show CDR1 as MNHEY and CDR2 as SVGAGI. The CDR3 contains 15 residues. The ends lost 7 bases at V and 7 bases at J; junction bases unmatched: 10. The rearrangement links TRBV6-5 to TRBJ2-1, with TRBD1 identical over 10 bases. This specimen consisted of peripheral blood, obtained 44 weeks after starting pembrolizumab. The receptor was derived from an adult with mismatch repair-deficient cancer. Written as DNA, the CDR3 is TGTGCCAGCACCACAATCGGACAGGGGGGGAATGAGCAGTTCTTC. It encodes CASTTIGQGGNEQFF.